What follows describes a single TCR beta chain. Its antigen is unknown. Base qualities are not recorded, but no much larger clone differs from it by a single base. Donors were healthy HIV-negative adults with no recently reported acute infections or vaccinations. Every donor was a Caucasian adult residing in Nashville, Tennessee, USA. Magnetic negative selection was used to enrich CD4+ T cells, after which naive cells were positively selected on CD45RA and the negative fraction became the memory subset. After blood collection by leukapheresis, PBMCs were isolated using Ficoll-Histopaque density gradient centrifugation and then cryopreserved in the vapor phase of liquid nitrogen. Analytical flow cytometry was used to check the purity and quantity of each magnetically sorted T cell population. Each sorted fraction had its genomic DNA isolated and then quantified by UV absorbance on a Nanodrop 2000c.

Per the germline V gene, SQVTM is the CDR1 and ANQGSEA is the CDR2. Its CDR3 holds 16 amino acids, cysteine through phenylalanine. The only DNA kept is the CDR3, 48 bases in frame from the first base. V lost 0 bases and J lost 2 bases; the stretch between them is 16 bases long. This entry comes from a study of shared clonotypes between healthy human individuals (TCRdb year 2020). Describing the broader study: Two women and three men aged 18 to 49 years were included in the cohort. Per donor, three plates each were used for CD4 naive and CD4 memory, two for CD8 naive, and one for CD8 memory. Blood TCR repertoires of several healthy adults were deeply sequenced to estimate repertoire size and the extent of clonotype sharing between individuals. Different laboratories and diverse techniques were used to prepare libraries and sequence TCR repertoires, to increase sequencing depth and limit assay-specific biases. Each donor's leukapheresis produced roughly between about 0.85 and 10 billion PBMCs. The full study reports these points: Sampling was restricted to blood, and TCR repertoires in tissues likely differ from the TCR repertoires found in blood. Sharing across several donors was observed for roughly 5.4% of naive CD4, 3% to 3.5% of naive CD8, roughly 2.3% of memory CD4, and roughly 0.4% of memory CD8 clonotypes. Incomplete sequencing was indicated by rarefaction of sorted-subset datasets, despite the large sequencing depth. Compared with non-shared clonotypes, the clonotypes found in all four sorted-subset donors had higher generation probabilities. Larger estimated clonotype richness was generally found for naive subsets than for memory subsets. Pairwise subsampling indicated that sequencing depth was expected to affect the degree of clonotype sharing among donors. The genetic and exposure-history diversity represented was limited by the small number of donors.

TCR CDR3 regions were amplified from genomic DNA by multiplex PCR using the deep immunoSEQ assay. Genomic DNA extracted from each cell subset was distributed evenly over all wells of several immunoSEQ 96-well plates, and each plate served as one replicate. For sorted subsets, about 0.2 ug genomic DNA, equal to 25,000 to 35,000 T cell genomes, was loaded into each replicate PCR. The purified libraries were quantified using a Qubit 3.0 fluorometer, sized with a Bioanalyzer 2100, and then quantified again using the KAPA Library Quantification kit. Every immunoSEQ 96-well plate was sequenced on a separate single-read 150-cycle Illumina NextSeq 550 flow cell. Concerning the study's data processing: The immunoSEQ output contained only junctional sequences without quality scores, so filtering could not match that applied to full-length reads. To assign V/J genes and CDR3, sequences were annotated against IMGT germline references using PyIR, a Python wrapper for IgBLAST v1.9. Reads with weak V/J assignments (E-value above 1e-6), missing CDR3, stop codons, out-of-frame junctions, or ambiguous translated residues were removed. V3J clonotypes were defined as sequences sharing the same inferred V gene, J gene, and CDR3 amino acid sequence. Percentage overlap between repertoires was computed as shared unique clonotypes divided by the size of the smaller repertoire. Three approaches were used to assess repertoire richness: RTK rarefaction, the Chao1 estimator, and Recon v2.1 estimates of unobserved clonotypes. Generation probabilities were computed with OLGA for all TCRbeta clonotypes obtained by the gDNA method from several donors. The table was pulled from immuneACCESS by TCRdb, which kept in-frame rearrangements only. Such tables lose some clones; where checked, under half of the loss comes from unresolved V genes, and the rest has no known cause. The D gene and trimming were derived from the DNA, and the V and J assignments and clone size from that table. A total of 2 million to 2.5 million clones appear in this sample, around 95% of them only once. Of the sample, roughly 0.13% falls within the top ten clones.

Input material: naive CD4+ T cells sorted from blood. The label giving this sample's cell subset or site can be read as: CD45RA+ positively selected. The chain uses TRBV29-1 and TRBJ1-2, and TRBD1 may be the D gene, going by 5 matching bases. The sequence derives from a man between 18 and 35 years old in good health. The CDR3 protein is CSVEDTTRDVNYGYTF. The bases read TGCAGCGTTGAAGACACCACCAGGGACGTCAACTATGGCTACACCTTC.